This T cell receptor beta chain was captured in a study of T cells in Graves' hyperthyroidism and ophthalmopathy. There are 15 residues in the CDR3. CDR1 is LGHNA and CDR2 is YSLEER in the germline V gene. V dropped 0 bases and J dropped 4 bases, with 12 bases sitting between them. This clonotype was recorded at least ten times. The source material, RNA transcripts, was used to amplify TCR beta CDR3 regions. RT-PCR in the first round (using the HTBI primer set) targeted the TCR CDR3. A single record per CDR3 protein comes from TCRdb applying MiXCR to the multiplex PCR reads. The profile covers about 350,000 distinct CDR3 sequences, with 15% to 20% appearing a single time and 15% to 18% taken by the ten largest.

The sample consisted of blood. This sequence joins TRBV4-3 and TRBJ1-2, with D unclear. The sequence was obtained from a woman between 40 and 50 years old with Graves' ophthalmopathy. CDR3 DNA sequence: TGCGCCAGCAGCCAAGATGGGCTCGGGGTCTATGGCTACACCTTC. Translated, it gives CASSQDGLGVYGYTF.